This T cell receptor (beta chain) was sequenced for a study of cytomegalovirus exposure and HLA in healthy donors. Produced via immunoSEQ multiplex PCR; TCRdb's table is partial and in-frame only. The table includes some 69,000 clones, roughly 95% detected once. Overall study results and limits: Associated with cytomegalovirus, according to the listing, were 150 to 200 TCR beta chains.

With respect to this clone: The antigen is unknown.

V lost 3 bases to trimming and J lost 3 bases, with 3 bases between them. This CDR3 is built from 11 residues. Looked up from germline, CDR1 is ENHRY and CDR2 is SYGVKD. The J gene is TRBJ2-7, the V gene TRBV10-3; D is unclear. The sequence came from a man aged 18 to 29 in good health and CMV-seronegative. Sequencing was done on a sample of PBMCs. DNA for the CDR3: TGTGCCATCAGTGATCTCTACGAGCAGTACTTC. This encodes CAISDLYEQYF.